Sequencing of this T cell receptor (beta chain) was carried out in a study of T cells in Graves' hyperthyroidism and ophthalmopathy. General study points: Most clonotypes that expanded in the thyroid above 0.001 also showed up in blood.

Germline lookup yields CDR1 ENHRY and CDR2 SYGVKD. The CDR3 runs to 12 residues. The germline V and J ends were trimmed by 3 bases and 9 bases, with 12 bases remaining between them. Diagnoses used clinical symptoms, serum thyroxine and TRAb, thyroid ultrasound and orbital computed tomography. This clonotype was observed many times. The antigen remains unidentified. TCR beta CDR3 region amplification was performed from RNA transcripts. With the HTBI primer set, the TCR CDR3 went through a first round of RT-PCR. TCRdb processed the multiplex PCR reads anew with MiXCR; each CDR3 protein has one entry. The sample carries about 660,000 distinct CDR3 sequences, over 40% recorded once.

Sequencing was performed on peripheral blood or thyroid tissue (not recorded which). The chain links TRBV10-3 to TRBJ2-7; possibly TRBD1 for D (6 bases). This clonotype originated in an adult man with Graves' disease, either hyperthyroidism or ophthalmopathy (not recorded which). The CDR3 region has the DNA TGTGCCATCAGTGACCTACAGGGCGGGCAGTACTTC. As protein: CAISDLQGGQYF.